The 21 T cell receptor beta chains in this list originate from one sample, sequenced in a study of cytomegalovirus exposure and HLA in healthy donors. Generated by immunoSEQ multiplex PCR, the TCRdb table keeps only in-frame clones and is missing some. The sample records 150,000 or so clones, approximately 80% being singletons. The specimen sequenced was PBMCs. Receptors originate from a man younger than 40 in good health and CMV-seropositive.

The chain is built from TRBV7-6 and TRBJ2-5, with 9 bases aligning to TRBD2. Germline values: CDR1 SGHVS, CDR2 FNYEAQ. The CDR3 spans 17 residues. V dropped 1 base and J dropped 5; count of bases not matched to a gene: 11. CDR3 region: CASSLDDFSGGGETQYF. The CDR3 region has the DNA TGTGCCAGCAGCTTAGATGACTTTAGCGGGGGTGGTGAGACCCAGTACTTC.

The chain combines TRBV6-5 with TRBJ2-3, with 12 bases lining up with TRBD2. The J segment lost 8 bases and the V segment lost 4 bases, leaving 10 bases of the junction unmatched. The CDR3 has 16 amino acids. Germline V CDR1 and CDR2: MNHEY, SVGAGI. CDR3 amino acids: CASSSELAGGPRTQYF. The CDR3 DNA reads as TGTGCCAGCAGTTCCGAGCTAGCGGGGGGGCCTCGTACGCAGTATTTT.

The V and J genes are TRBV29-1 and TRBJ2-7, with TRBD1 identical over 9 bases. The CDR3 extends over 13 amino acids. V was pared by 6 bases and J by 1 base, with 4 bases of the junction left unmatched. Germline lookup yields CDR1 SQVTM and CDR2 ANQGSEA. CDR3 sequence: CSVAGTGSYEQYF. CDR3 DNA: TGCAGCGTCGCCGGGACAGGGTCCTACGAGCAGTACTTC.

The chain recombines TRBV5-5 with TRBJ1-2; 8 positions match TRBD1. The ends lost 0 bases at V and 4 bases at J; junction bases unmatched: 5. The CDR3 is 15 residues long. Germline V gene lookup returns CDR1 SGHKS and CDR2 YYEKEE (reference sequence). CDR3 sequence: CASSLAIDRGYGYTF. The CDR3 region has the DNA TGTGCCAGCAGCTTGGCCATCGACAGGGGCTATGGCTACACCTTC.

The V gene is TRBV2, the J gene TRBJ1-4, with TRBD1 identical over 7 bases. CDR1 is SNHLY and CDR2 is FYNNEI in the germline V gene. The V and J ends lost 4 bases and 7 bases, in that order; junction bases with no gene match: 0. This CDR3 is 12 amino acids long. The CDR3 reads CASSGTGEKLFF. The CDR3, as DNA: TGTGCCAGCAGTGGGACAGGTGAAAAACTGTTTTTT.

CDR3 DNA: TGTGCCAGCAGCGTGACTAGCGGGGGTGGTCGGGAGCAGTTCTTC. Protein sequence: CASSVTSGGGREQFF. The chain carries TRBV9 and TRBJ2-1; TRBD2 matches 12 bases. CDR3 length: 15 amino acids. V shed 2 bases and J 10 bases; nucleotides not matched to a gene: 7. Germline V CDR1 and CDR2: SGDLS, YYNGEE.

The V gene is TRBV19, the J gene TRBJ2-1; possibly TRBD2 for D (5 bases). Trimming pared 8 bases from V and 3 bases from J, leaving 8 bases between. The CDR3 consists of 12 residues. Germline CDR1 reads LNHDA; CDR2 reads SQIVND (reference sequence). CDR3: CASRDDYNEQFF. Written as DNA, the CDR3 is TGTGCCAGTCGGGATGACTACAATGAGCAGTTCTTC.

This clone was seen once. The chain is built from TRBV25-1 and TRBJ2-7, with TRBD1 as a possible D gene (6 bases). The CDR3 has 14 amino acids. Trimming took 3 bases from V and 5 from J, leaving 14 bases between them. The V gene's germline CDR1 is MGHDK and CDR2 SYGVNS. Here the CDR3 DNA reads TGTGCCAGCAGTGACGGCAGGGGAATAGACGAGCAGTACTTC. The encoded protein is CASSDGRGIDEQYF.

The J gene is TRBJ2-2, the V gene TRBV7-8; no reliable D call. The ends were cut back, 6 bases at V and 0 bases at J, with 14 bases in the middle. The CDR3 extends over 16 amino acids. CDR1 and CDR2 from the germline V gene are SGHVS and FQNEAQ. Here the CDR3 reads CASSPRSSTNTGELFF. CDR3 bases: TGTGCCAGCAGTCCCCGGTCAAGTACGAACACCGGGGAGCTGTTTTTT.

Written as DNA, the CDR3 is TGTGCCAGCAGCCAAGACAGGGCCACTGAAGCTTTCTTT. Amino acid sequence: CASSQDRATEAFF. The chain employs TRBV14 and TRBJ1-1, with D tentatively TRBD1 (5 bases). V was cut by 0 bases and J by 4 bases, with 6 bases left in between. This CDR3 has 13 residues. Germline values: CDR1 SGHDN, CDR2 FVKESK.

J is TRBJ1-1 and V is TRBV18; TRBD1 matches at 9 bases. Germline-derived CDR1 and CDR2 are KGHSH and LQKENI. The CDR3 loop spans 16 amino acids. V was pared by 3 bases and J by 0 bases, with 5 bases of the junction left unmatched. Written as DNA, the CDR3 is TGTGCCAGCTCACCCGGGACAGGGCGGTTGAACACTGAAGCTTTCTTT. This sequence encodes CASSPGTGRLNTEAFF.

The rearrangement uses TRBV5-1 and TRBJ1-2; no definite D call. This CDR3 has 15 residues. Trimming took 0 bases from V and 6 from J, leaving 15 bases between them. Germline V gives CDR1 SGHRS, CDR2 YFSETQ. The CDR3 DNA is TGCGCCAGCAGCTTGGTAGGTGCGGTAAACGATGGCTACACCTTC. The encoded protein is CASSLVGAVNDGYTF.

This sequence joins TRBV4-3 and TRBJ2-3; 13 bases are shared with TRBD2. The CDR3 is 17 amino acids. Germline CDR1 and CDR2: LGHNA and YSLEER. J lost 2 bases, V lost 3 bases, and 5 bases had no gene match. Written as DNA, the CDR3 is TGCGCCAGCAGCCACCATGGGACTAGCGGGGCCACAGATACGCAGTATTTT. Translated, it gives CASSHHGTSGATDTQYF.

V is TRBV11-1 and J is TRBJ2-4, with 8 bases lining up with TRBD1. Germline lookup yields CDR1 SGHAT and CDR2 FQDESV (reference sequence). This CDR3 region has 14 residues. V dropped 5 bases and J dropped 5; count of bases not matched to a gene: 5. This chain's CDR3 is CASSGDRFQNIQYF. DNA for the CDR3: TGTGCCAGCAGCGGGGACAGGTTTCAAAACATTCAGTACTTC.

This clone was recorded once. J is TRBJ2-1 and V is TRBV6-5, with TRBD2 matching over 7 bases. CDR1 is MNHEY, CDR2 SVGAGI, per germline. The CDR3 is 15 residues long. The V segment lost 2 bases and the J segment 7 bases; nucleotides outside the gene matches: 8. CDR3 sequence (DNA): TGTGCCAGCAGTTACCGAGCGGGGTTAAATAATGAGCAGTTCTTC. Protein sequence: CASSYRAGLNNEQFF.

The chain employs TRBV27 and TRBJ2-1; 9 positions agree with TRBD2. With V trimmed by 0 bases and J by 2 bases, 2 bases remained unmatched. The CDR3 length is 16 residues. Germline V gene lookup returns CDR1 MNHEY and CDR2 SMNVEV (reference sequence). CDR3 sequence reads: CASSLSASGAYNEQFF. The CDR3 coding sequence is TGTGCCAGCAGTTTATCGGCTAGCGGGGCCTACAATGAGCAGTTCTTC.

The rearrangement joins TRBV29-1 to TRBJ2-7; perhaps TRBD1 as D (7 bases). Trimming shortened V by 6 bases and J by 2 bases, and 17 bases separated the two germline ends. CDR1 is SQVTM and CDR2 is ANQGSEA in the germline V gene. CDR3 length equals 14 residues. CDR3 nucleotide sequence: TGCAGCGTCCACAGGGGAGCGGGTACCTACGAGCAGTACTTC. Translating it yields CSVHRGAGTYEQYF.

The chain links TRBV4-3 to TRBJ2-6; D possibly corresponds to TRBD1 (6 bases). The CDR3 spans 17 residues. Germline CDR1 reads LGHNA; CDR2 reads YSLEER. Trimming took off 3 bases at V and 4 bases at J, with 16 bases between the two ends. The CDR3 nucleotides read TGCGCCAGCAGCCATTCCGGACAGACATACGGGGCCAACGTCCTGACTTTC. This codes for CASSHSGQTYGANVLTF.

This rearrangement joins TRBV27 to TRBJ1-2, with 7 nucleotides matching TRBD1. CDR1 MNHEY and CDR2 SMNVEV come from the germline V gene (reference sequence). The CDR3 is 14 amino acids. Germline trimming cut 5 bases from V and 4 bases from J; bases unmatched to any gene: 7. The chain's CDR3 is CASSEDRRFYGYTF. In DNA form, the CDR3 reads TGTGCCAGCAGTGAGGACAGGAGGTTCTATGGCTACACCTTC.

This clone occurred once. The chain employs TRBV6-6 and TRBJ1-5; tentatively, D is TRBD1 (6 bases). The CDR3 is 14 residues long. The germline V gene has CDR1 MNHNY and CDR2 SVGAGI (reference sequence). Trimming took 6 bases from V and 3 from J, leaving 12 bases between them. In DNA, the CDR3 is TGTGCCAGCAGACCCAGACAGGTCAATCAGCCCCAGCATTTT. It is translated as CASRPRQVNQPQHF.

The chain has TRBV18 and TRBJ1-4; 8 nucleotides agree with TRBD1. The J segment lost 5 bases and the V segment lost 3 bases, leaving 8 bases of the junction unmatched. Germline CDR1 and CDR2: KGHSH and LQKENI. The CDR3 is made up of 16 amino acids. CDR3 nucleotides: TGTGCCAGCTCACCCAGCGGGACAGGACGGAATGAAAAACTGTTTTTT. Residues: CASSPSGTGRNEKLFF. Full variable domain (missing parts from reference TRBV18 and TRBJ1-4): NAGVMQNPRHLVRRRGQEARLRCSPMKGHSHVYWYRQLPEEGLKFMVYLQKENIIDESGMPKERFSAEFPKEGPSILRIQQVVRGDSAAYFCASSPSGTGRNEKLFFGSGTQLSVL.